The subject of this entry is one TCR beta chain. Its antigen is currently unknown. This sample was taken from a study of T cell responses to AZD1222 COVID-19 vaccine. Background on the study: Second doses at about 4 or about 12 weeks were pooled.

General study points: Only a handful of people who got AZD1222 tested seropositive at baseline. It should be noted that donors were predominantly white British and more often female, and clonal diversity was possibly underestimated. Spike-specific TCR breadth and depth went up after people got two AZD1222 doses.

The table came from immunoSEQ multiplex PCR; TCRdb's copy has only in-frame clones and leaves some out. The sample lists about 130,000 clones; approximately 83% were seen once. Here the sequenced sample was peripheral blood, taken on day 0 of AZD1222 vaccination. The sequence derives from an adult in good health.

The CDR3 reads CATRQSSGANVLTF. As DNA, the CDR3 is TGTGCCACCAGACAGAGCTCTGGGGCCAACGTCCTGACTTTC. This chain connects TRBV15 to TRBJ2-6; D gene unclear. Germline assignment: CDR1 LNHNV and CDR2 YYDKDF (reference sequence). V was shortened by 6 bases and J by 0 bases, with 6 bases between the two germline ends. The CDR3 length is 14 residues.